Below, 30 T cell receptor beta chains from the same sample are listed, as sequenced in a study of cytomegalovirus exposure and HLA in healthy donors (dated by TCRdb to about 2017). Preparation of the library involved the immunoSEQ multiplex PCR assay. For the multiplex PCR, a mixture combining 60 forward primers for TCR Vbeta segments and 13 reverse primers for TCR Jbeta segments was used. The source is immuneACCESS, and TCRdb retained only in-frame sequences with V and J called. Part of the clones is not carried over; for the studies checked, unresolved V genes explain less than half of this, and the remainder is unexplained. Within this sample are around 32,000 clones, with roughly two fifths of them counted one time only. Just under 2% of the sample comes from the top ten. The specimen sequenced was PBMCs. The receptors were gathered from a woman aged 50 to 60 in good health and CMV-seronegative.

The CDR3 protein is CASSVATGGSRGYTF. The CDR3 DNA is TGTGCCAGCAGTGTAGCGACAGGGGGATCTCGGGGCTACACCTTC. V and J are TRBV25-1 and TRBJ1-2, with 9 bases lining up with TRBD1. V gave up 4 bases and J gave up 8 bases; unmatched junction bases: 11. Germline V gene lookup returns CDR1 MGHDK and CDR2 SYGVNS. This CDR3 has 15 residues.

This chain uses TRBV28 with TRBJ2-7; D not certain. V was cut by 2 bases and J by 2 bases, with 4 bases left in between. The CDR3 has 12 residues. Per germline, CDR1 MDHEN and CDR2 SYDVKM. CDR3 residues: CASSLSPYEQYF. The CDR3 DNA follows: TGTGCCAGCAGTTTAAGCCCCTACGAGCAGTACTTC. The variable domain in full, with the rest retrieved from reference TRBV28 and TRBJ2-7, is DVKVTQSSRYLVKRTGEKVFLECVQDMDHENMFWYRQDPGLGLRLIYFSYDVKMKEKGDIPEGYSVSREKKERFSLILESASTNQTSMYLCASSLSPYEQYFGPGTRLTVT.

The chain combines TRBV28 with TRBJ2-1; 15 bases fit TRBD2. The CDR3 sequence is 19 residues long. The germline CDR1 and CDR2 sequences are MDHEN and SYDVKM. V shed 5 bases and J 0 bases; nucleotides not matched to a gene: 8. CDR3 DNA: TGTGCCAGCAGTGCCGGACTAGCGGGAGGGTCCGACTCCTACAATGAGCAGTTCTTC. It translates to CASSAGLAGGSDSYNEQFF.

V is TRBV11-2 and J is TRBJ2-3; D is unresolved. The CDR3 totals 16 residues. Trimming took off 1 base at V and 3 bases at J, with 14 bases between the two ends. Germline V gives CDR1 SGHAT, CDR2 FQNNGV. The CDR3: CASSLVGPVRTDTQYF. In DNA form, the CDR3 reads TGTGCCAGCAGCTTAGTGGGCCCGGTTAGGACAGATACGCAGTATTTT.

The CDR3 coding sequence is TGCAGTGCTAGGATAGCCGAGCAGTTCTTC. This gives the protein CSARIAEQFF. The V gene is TRBV20-1, the J gene TRBJ2-1, with D unresolved. The V end lost 3 bases, the J end lost 10 bases, and 7 bases lay between the germline ends. Looked up from germline, CDR1 is DFQATT and CDR2 is SNEGSKA (reference sequence). This CDR3 contains 10 residues.

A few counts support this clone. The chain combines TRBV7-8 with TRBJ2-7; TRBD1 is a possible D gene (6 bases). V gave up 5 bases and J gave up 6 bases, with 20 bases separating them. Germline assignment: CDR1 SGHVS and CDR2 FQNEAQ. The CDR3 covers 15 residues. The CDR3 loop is CASSQTQGQSSEQYF. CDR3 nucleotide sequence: TGTGCCAGCAGCCAAACACAAGGACAGAGTAGCGAGCAGTACTTC.

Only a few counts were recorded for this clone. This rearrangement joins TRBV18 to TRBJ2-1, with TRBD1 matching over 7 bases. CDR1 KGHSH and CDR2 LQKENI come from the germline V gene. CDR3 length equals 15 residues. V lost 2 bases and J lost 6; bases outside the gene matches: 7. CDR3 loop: CASSPKQGMSNEQFF. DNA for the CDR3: TGTGCCAGCTCACCAAAACAGGGGATGAGCAATGAGCAGTTCTTC.

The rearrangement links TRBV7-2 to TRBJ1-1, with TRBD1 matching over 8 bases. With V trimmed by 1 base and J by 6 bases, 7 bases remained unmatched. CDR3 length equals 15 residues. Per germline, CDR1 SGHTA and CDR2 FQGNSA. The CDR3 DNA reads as TGTGCCAGCAGCTTAGTCGGACAGGGTTTAGCTGAAGCTTTCTTT. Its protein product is CASSLVGQGLAEAFF.

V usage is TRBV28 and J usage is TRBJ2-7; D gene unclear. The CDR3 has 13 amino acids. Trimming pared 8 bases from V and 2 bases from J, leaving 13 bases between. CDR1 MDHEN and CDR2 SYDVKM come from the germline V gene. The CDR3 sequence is CASGSRSPYEQYF. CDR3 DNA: TGTGCCAGCGGAAGCAGGTCCCCCTACGAGCAGTACTTC. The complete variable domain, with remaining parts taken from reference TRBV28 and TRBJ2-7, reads DVKVTQSSRYLVKRTGEKVFLECVQDMDHENMFWYRQDPGLGLRLIYFSYDVKMKEKGDIPEGYSVSREKKERFSLILESASTNQTSMYLCASGSRSPYEQYFGPGTRLTVT.

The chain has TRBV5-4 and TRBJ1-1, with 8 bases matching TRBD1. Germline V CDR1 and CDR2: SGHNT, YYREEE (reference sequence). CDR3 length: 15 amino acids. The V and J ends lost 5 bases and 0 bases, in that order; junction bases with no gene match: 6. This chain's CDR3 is CASRPGQALNTEAFF. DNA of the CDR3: TGTGCCAGCAGGCCGGGACAGGCATTGAACACTGAAGCTTTCTTT.

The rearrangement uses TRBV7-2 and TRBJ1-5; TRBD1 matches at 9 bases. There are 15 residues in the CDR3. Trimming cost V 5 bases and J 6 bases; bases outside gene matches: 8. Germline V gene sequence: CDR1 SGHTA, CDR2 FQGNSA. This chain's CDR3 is CASSPGTGFTQPQHF. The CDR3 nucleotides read TGTGCCAGCAGCCCCGGGACAGGGTTCACTCAGCCCCAGCATTTT. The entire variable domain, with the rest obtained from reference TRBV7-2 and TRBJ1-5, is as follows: GAGVSQSPSNKVTEKGKDVELRCDPISGHTALYWYRQSLGQGLEFLIYFQGNSAPDKSGLPSDRFSAERTGGSVSTLTIQRTQQEDSAVYLCASSPGTGFTQPQHFGDGTRLSIL.

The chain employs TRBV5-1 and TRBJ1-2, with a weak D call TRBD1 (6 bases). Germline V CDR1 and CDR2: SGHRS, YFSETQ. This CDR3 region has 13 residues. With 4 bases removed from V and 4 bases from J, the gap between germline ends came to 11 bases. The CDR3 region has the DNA TGCGCCAGCAGCCAGGGGACCTCCTATGGCTACACCTTC. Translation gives CASSQGTSYGYTF.

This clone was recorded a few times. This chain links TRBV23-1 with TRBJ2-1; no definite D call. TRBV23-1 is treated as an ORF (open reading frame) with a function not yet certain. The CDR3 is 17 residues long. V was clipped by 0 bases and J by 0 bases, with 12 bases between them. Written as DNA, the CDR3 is TGCGCCAGCAGTCAATCGAGACTCACGACCTCCTACAATGAGCAGTTCTTC. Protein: CASSQSRLTTSYNEQFF.

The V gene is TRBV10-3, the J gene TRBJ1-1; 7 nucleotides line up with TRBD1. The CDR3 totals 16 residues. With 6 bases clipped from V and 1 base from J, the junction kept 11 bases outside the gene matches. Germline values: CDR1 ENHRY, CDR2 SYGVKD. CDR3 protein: CAISPTTGSQNTEAFF. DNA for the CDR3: TGTGCCATCAGCCCCACGACAGGGTCCCAGAACACTGAAGCTTTCTTT.

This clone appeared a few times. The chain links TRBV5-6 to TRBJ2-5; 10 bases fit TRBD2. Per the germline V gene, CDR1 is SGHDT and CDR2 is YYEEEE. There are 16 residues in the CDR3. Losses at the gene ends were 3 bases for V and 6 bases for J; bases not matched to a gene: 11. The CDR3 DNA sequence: TGTGCCAGCAGCTACCTGGGAGCGGGGGGGAGGAAGACCCAGTACTTC. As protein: CASSYLGAGGRKTQYF.

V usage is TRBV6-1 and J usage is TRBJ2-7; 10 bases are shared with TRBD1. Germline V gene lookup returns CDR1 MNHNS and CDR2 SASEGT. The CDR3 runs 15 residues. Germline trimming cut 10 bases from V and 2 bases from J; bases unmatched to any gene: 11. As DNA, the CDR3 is TGTGCCACCAATCCTCGGGACAGGGGTACCTACGAGCAGTACTTC. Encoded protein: CATNPRDRGTYEQYF.

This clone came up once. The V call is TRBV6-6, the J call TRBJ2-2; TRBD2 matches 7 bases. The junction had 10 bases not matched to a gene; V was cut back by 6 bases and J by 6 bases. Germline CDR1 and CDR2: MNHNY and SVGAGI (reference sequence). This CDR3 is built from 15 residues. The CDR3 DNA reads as TGTGCCAGCAGGCACGGCCCGGGAGGTTCCGGGGAGCTGTTTTTT. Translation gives CASRHGPGGSGELFF.

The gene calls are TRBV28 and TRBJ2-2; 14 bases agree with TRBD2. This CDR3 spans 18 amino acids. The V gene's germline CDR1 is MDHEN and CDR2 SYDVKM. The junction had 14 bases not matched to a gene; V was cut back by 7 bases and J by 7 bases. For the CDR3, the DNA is TGTGCCAGCACCTCTAGTCTCCCGGGACTAGCGGGAGTCGGGGAGCTGTTTTTT. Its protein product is CASTSSLPGLAGVGELFF.

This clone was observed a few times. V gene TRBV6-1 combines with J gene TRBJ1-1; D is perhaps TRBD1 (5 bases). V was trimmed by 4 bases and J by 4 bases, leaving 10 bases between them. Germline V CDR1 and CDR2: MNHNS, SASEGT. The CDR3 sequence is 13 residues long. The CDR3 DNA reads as TGTGCCAGCAGTGTCGGGGGGAGCACTGAAGCTTTCTTT. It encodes CASSVGGSTEAFF.

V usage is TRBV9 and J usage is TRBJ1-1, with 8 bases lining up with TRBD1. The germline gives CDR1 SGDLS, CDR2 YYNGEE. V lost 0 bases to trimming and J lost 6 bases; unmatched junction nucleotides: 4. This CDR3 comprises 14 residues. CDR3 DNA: TGTGCCAGCAGCGTAGTGCACAGGGGGGCTGAAGCTTTCTTT. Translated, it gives CASSVVHRGAEAFF.

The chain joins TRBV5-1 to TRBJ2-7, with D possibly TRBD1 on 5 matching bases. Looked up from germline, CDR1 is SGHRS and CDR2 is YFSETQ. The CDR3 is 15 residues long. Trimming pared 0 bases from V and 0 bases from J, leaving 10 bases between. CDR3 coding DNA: TGCGCCAGCAGCTTGGTGCAGGGATACTCCTACGAGCAGTACTTC. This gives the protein CASSLVQGYSYEQYF.

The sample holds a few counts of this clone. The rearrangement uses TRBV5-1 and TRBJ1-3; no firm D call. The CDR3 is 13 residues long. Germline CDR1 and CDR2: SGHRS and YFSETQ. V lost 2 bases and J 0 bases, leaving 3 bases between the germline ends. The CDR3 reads CASSFGSGNTIYF. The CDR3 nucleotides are TGCGCCAGCAGCTTCGGCTCTGGAAACACCATATATTTT.

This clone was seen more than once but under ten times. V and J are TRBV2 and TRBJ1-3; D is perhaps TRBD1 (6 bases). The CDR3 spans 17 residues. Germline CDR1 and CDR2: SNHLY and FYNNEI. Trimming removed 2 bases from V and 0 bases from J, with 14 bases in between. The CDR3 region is CASSEHFGGLSGNTIYF. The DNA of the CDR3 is TGTGCCAGCAGTGAACACTTTGGGGGCCTCTCTGGAAACACCATATATTTT.

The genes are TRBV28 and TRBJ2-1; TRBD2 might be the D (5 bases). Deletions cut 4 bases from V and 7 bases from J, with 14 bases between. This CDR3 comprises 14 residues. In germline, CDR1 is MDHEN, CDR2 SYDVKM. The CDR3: CASSSPRESNEQFF. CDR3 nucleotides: TGTGCCAGCAGTTCACCCCGGGAATCGAATGAGCAGTTCTTC. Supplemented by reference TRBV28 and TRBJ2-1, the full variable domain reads DVKVTQSSRYLVKRTGEKVFLECVQDMDHENMFWYRQDPGLGLRLIYFSYDVKMKEKGDIPEGYSVSREKKERFSLILESASTNQTSMYLCASSSPRESNEQFFGPGTRLTVL.

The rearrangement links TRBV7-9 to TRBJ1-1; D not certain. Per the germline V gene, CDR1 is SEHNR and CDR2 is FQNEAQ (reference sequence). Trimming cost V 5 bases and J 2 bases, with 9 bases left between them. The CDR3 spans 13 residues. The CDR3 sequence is CASSPRGNTEAFF. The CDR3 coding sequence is TGTGCCAGCAGCCCGCGGGGAAACACTGAAGCTTTCTTT.

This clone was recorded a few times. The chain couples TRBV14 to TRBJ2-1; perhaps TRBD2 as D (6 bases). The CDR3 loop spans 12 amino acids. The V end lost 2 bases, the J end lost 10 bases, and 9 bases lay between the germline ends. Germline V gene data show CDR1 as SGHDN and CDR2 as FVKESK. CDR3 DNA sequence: TGTGCCAGCAGCCAAATGCGGGGAGAGCAGTTCTTC. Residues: CASSQMRGEQFF.

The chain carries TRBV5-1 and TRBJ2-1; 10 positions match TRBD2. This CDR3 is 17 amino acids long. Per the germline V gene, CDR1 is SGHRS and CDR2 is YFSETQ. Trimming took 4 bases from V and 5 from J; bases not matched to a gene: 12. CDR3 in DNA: TGCGCCAGCAGCCCAACCCGGACTAGCGGATTGGACAATGAGCAGTTCTTC. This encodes CASSPTRTSGLDNEQFF. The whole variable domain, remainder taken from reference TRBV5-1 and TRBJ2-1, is KAGVTQTPRYLIKTRGQQVTLSCSPISGHRSVSWYQQTPGQGLQFLFEYFSETQRNKGNFPGRFSGRQFSNSRSEMNVSTLELGDSALYLCASSPTRTSGLDNEQFFGPGTRLTVL.

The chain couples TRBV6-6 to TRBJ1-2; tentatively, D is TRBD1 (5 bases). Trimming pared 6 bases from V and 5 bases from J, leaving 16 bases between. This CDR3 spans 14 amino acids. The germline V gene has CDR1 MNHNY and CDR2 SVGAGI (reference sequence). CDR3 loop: CASSPGTAYYGYTF. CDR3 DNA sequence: TGTGCCAGCAGCCCCGGGACTGCCTATTATGGCTACACCTTC.

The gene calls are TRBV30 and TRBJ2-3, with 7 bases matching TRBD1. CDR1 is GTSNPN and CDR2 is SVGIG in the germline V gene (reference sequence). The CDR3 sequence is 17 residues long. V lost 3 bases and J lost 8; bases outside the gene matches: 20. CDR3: CAWSGSHRDSLVVTQYF. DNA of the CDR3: TGTGCCTGGAGCGGATCTCATCGGGACAGTTTGGTAGTTACGCAGTATTTT.

Here the CDR3 reads CASRPGQGRQPQHF. For the CDR3, the DNA is TGTGCCAGCAGGCCCGGACAGGGGAGACAGCCCCAGCATTTT. The rearrangement joins TRBV6-1 to TRBJ1-5, with TRBD1 identical over 9 bases. This CDR3 is 14 amino acids long. With 6 bases clipped from V and 7 bases from J, the junction kept 7 bases outside the gene matches. Germline V gene lookup returns CDR1 MNHNS and CDR2 SASEGT.